This passage covers 5 T cell receptor beta chains from one sample sequenced in a study of CD8 T cells in ankylosing spondylitis. Study-wide results and limits: Apparently characteristic of ankylosing spondylitis blood was a TCR beta motif (about 8 highly homologous variants).

MiXCR, applied by TCRdb to the 5' RACE reads, yields one record per CDR3 protein. The top ten hold roughly 16% of the sample, which has a few hundred thousand distinct CDR3 sequences, about a fifth seen once. These receptors have no identified antigens. The sample comprised blood, either unsorted or a sorted T cell fraction (not recorded which). The receptor source for this set is a male donor with ankylosing spondylitis.

This clonotype appeared a few times. V is TRBV10-3 and J is TRBJ2-2; TRBD1 aligns across 7 bases. This CDR3 is 14 amino acids long. The ends lost 9 bases at V and 0 bases at J; junction bases unmatched: 4. CDR1 and CDR2 from the germline V gene are ENHRY and SYGVKD. The CDR3, as DNA: TGTGCCATTAAAGGGACAGCGAACACCGGGGAGCTGTTTTTT. This sequence encodes CAIKGTANTGELFF.

This sequence joins TRBV28 and TRBJ1-3; no firm D call. Trimming shortened V by 7 bases and J by 2 bases, and 15 bases separated the two germline ends. Germline CDR1 is MDHEN and CDR2 is SYDVKM. The CDR3 totals 15 residues. DNA for the CDR3: TGTGCCAGCAACATACCCGGGCAAGCTGGAAACACCATATATTTT. Translating gives CASNIPGQAGNTIYF.

V and J are TRBV4-1 and TRBJ1-6; TRBD1 matches 9 bases. The CDR3 runs to 20 residues. With 5 bases clipped from V and 0 bases from J, the junction kept 14 bases outside the gene matches. Looked up from germline, CDR1 is MGHRA and CDR2 is YSYEKL. The CDR3 loop reads CASSARSPGTGSSYNSPLHF. The CDR3 nucleotides read TGCGCCAGCAGCGCACGGAGTCCCGGGACAGGGAGCTCCTATAATTCACCCCTCCACTTT.

This clonotype was counted at least ten times. The chain links TRBV24-1 to TRBJ2-1, with a possible D match to TRBD1 (6 bases). V shed 2 bases and J shed 9 bases, with 13 bases lying between them. This CDR3 has 14 amino acids. Germline V lookup: CDR1 KGHDR, CDR2 SFDVKD. The CDR3 sequence: CATSDSQGKVEQFF. CDR3 DNA: TGTGCCACCAGTGATTCACAGGGAAAGGTTGAGCAGTTCTTC.

V gene TRBV5-1 combines with J gene TRBJ2-3; 7 nucleotides match TRBD2. Per germline, CDR1 SGHRS and CDR2 YFSETQ. The CDR3 totals 14 residues. Germline trimming cut 6 bases from V and 4 bases from J; bases unmatched to any gene: 8. The chain's CDR3 is CASTLAEGSDTQYF. Written as DNA, the CDR3 is TGCGCCAGCACCCTAGCGGAGGGGTCAGATACGCAGTATTTT.